The entry below gives a single TCR beta chain sequence along with its context. This record belongs to a study of control samples from healthy donors and cancer patients. This CDR3 has 15 amino acids. The V end was cut by 2 bases, the J end by 2 bases, with 10 bases between. Germline CDR1 and CDR2: KGHSH and LQKENI. Measured with immunoSEQ multiplex PCR; TCRdb has only the in-frame clones, and not every one. This table has roughly 100,000 clones, 83% appearing once. The rearrangement links TRBV18 to TRBJ2-1; unclear D gene. Sequencing was done on a sample of blood. This sequence originates from a woman between 45 and 60 years old in good health. The CDR3 is CASSPVKSTYNEQFF. The CDR3 DNA sequence: TGTGCCAGCTCACCAGTTAAGTCCACCTACAATGAGCAGTTCTTC.